This T cell receptor (beta chain) was observed in a study of T cell responses to AZD1222 COVID-19 vaccine. On this clone itself: Its target is not known.

Whole-study findings and limits: Nearly half of unique spike-specific TCRs reportedly avoided B.1.351 and B.1.1.7 mutated regions. Most donors were white British and more were female, and clonal diversity was possibly underestimated. A rise in Spike-specific TCR breadth and depth followed two AZD1222 doses.

Only in-frame clones appear in the TCRdb table, and some are missing; sequencing was by immunoSEQ multiplex PCR. The sample holds more than 120,000 clones; 86% are singletons and the top ten take over 4.5%. V lost 4 bases, J lost 3 bases, and 5 bases stayed unmatched. The CDR3 consists of 15 residues. Germline assignment: CDR1 LGHDT and CDR2 YNNKEL (reference sequence). The starting material was peripheral blood, obtained 28 days after the second AZD1222 dose. The chain links TRBV3-1 (or the pseudogene TRBV3-2) to TRBJ2-1, with 8 positions matching TRBD1. The clonotype originates from an adult who received the AZD1222 COVID-19 vaccine. The CDR3 DNA reads as TGTGCCAGCAGCCCCGGACAGGGACTCTACAATGAGCAGTTCTTC. It codes for CASSPGQGLYNEQFF.